This T cell receptor beta chain emerged from a study of blood T cell repertoires in COVID-19. Across the whole study: From the United States, Italy and Spain came samples of acute and convalescent COVID-19. From T cells, B-cell-depleted T cells, or PBMCs came the material, which was cDNA or gDNA.

How the authors handled the data: Estimates of nucleated cell counts were drawn from the amplification of reference gene primers. Profiled with immunoSEQ multiplex PCR; TCRdb holds only in-frame clones, not every one. The V and J calls and the clone size are those of that table, but D and trimming were determined from the DNA. The sample has over 150,000 clones, about 85% seen once. V lost 4 bases, J lost 0 bases, and 3 bases stayed unmatched. The CDR3 runs 15 residues. CDR1 LGHDT and CDR2 YNNKEL come from the germline V gene (reference sequence). This receptor was taken from a man aged 40-49 years with acute or convalescent COVID-19. The specimen sequenced was peripheral blood. V gene TRBV3-1 (or the pseudogene TRBV3-2) combines with J gene TRBJ2-1, with TRBD1 matching over 7 bases. In nucleotides, the CDR3 is TGTGCCAGCAGCCTCCGGGACAGCTCCTACAATGAGCAGTTCTTC. This sequence encodes CASSLRDSSYNEQFF.